This T cell receptor (beta chain) was documented in a study of CD8+CD57+ T cells in acquired aplastic anemia listed by TCRdb under 2018. Background on the whole study: Extracted DNA from sorted CD4+ and CD8+ cells averaged around 3.2 ug, ranging from roughly 0.19 to 27.4 ug. Healthy donor samples averaged about 9.9 million reads for CD4+ and fewer than 12 million for CD8+ cells.

The CDR3 numbers 14 residues from cysteine through phenylalanine. This entry keeps only the CDR3 DNA: 42 bases, framed from base 1. The V and J ends are trimmed by 6 bases and 4 bases, leaving 15 bases between them. The full study reports these points: CD8+ Simpson's diversity did not differ significantly between patients and healthy controls (P=0.060). Around 30 CD8+ CDR3 sequences were shared between patients and controls but appeared highly expressed in patients and within their immunodominant clones.

Genomic DNA served as template for TCR beta VDJ combination and CDR3 sequence profiling. An Illumina HiSeq 2000 was the platform used for TCR repertoire sequencing. On the study's bioinformatics: Repertoire assessment relied on Simpson's diversity index, CDR3 size and DJ length profiles, and TRBV/TRBJ rearrangement plots. The immunodominant clone was defined as the most abundant DNA sequence in deep sequencing data. CDR3 amino acid sequences were screened for sharing across subjects and compared with published repertoires and the VDJdb database. In-frame beta chains were kept once TCRdb had trimmed the public reads at Q25 with fastp and called clones with MiXCR. Each CDR3 protein gets just one entry, which takes the most common genes and DNA from the rows behind it. The V and J calls reflect TCRdb's pipeline rather than the authors' work. The sample table shows roughly 130,000 distinct CDR3 sequences, and 48% are seen once. The ten largest clones capture roughly 2.6% of the sample.

The study deep-sequenced TCR repertoires of sorted CD4+ and CD8+ blood T cells from severe aplastic anemia patients and healthy subjects. Ficoll-Paque density gradient centrifugation was used to isolate peripheral blood mononuclear cells. Before DNA extraction, CD4+ and CD8+ T cells were sorted by FACS or by magnetic beads. Notes on this clonotype: The antigen this receptor binds is unknown. No per-base quality is available; no much larger clone lies one base away.

The TCR sequence derives from a human donor in good health, serving as a control. The sequence is built from TRBV12-3 or TRBV12-4 and TRBJ2-5, and TRBD2 may be the D gene, going by 7 matching bases. Sequencing input: sorted CD4+, CD8+, or CD8+CD57+ T cells (not recorded which) from PBMCs. CDR3 loop: CASSFGGGGETQYF. The base sequence is TGTGCCAGCAGCTTTGGGGGAGGGGGAGAGACCCAGTACTTC.